The rows below give T cell receptor beta chains drawn from one sample of a study of blood T cell repertoires in COVID-19. Data came from immunoSEQ multiplex PCR; TCRdb stores just in-frame clones and leaves some out. The sample contains under 450,000 clones, approximately 90% of which appear only once. Sequencing used peripheral blood. The receptors originated from a woman in her forties or fifties with COVID-19, enrolled during active disease. Both conserved end residues are part of each CDR3. The D gene is left open where the match is weak. Expanded clones are given a class, and other clones once, few, many or no size at all.

-	TRBV7-9	TRBJ1-1	-	CASSLVGTGTEAFF	TGTGCCAGCAGCTTAGTCGGTACTGGCACTGAAGCTTTCTTT
-	TRBV6-1	TRBJ1-5	once	CASSELFNQPQHF	TGTGCCAGCAGTGAATTATTTAATCAGCCCCAGCATTTT
TRBD2	TRBV9	TRBJ2-2	-	CASSVLAGSDTGELFF	TGTGCCAGCAGCGTCTTAGCGGGGTCGGACACCGGGGAGCTGTTTTTT
TRBD1	TRBV7-2	TRBJ1-6	-	CASSLTGGRTNSPLHF	TGTGCCAGCAGCTTGACAGGGGGCAGGACGAATTCACCCCTCCACTTT
TRBD1	TRBV4-2	TRBJ2-3	-	CASTHEPRPGQGRGYSTDTQYF	TGTGCCAGCACCCATGAACCCCGACCTGGACAGGGAAGAGGATATAGCACAGATACGCAGTATTTT
-	TRBV4-1	TRBJ2-2	-	CASSPSPGELFF	TGCGCCAGCAGCCCTTCCCCCGGGGAGCTGTTTTTT
TRBD1	TRBV5-6	TRBJ1-2	-	CASSGGWDSNYGYTF	TGTGCCAGCAGCGGCGGATGGGACAGCAACTATGGCTACACCTTC
-	TRBV3-1/TRBV3-2	TRBJ2-1	few	CASSGRDEQFF	TGTGCCAGCAGTGGCAGGGATGAGCAGTTCTTC
-	TRBV7-6	TRBJ1-2	-	CASSPRVGGNYGYTF	TGTGCCAGCAGCCCCCGAGTGGGGGGGAACTATGGCTACACCTTC
TRBD1	TRBV27	TRBJ1-2	few	CASSQTGSSNFGYTF	TGTGCCAGCAGTCAGACAGGGTCATCTAACTTTGGCTACACCTTC
TRBD1	TRBV18	TRBJ2-3	-	CASSPTAETGSTQYF	TGTGCCAGCTCACCCACAGCAGAGACAGGGAGCACGCAGTATTTT
-	TRBV28	TRBJ2-6	-	CASTPGAWPGANVLTF	TGTGCCAGCACTCCAGGGGCCTGGCCTGGGGCCAACGTCCTGACTTTC
-	TRBV15	TRBJ1-4	-	CATRRLGTDPNEKLFF	TGTGCCACCAGAAGACTCGGGACTGACCCTAATGAAAAACTGTTTTTT
TRBD2	TRBV7-2	TRBJ2-2	once	CASSPSGGASTGELFF	TGTGCCAGCAGCCCTAGCGGGGGGGCGAGCACCGGGGAGCTGTTTTTT
-	TRBV18	TRBJ2-6	-	CASSPVASSGANVLTF	TGTGCCAGCTCACCGGTGGCCAGCTCTGGGGCCAACGTCCTGACTTTC
-	TRBV2	TRBJ2-3	-	CASSEGAYTQYF	TGTGCCAGCAGTGAAGGGGCCTATACGCAGTATTTT
-	TRBV9	TRBJ2-7	-	CASSPRTISYEQYF	TGTGCCAGCAGCCCACGGACTATATCCTACGAGCAGTACTTC
-	TRBV5-4	TRBJ1-1	-	CASSLVDTEAFF	TGTGCCAGCAGCTTGGTAGACACTGAAGCTTTCTTT
-	TRBV14	TRBJ2-5	-	CASSQDRGKTQYF	TGTGCCAGCAGCCAAGACAGGGGCAAGACCCAGTACTTC
-	TRBV5-1	TRBJ1-2	-	CASSSKALTEPLYGYTF	TGCGCCAGCAGCTCAAAGGCCTTGACAGAACCGCTTTATGGCTACACCTTC
TRBD1	TRBV18	TRBJ2-7	few	CASSRDRVENEQYF	TGTGCCAGCTCTCGGGACAGGGTTGAGAACGAGCAGTACTTC
TRBD2	TRBV9	TRBJ2-3	-	CASSVSGGLTDTQYF	TGTGCCAGCAGCGTTAGCGGGGGGTTGACAGATACGCAGTATTTT
-	TRBV4-1	TRBJ2-1	-	CASSQVGQPSSFEQFF	TGCGCCAGCAGCCAGGTGGGGCAGCCCTCTTCGTTTGAGCAGTTCTTC
-	TRBV5-6	TRBJ1-2	-	CASSLGRRVYGYTF	TGTGCCAGCAGCCTTGGCAGGCGGGTCTATGGCTACACCTTC
-	TRBV7-9	TRBJ2-2	-	CASTGARTNTGELFF	TGTGCCAGCACAGGGGCCCGAACGAACACCGGGGAGCTGTTTTTT
TRBD1	TRBV7-2	TRBJ2-5	-	CASSPGQGAETQYF	TGTGCCAGCAGCCCGGGACAGGGCGCGGAGACCCAGTACTTC
TRBD2	TRBV5-1	TRBJ2-1	-	CASSLPGGRLKFF	TGCGCCAGCAGCTTGCCGGGGGGGCGTCTTAAGTTCTTC
TRBD1	TRBV7-9	TRBJ1-1	-	CASRSGTEDEAFF	TGTGCCAGCAGGTCCGGGACAGAGGATGAAGCTTTCTTT
TRBD1	TRBV5-6	TRBJ1-1	-	CASRWGTGRTEAFF	TGTGCCAGCAGGTGGGGGACAGGGAGGACTGAAGCTTTCTTT
-	TRBV5-1	TRBJ2-7	once	CASSYQYEQYF	TGCGCCAGCAGCTACCAGTACGAGCAGTACTTC
TRBD1	TRBV2	TRBJ2-7	-	CASSGGQALGAEQYF	TGTGCCAGCAGTGGGGGACAGGCCCTCGGGGCCGAGCAGTACTTC
TRBD1	TRBV11-3	TRBJ1-1	-	CASSQGGTEAFF	TGTGCCAGCAGCCAGGGGGGCACTGAAGCTTTCTTT
TRBD1	TRBV9	TRBJ1-4	-	CASSWGQDNEKLFF	TGTGCCAGCAGCTGGGGACAGGATAATGAAAAACTGTTTTTT
TRBD1	TRBV7-9	TRBJ1-5	few	CASSGAGTGPGQPQHF	TGTGCCAGCAGCGGCGCCGGGACAGGGCCGGGGCAGCCCCAGCATTTT
-	TRBV27	TRBJ2-2	-	CASRPTGNTGELFF	TGTGCCAGCAGGCCGACAGGGAACACCGGGGAGCTGTTTTTT
TRBD2	TRBV10-3	TRBJ2-1	-	CAISESIGLAGASSYNEQFF	TGTGCCATCAGTGAGTCAATAGGACTAGCGGGGGCCAGCTCCTACAATGAGCAGTTCTTC
-	TRBV5-1	TRBJ1-1	-	CASSFESMNTEAFF	TGCGCCAGCAGCTTCGAGAGCATGAACACTGAAGCTTTCTTT
TRBD1	TRBV10-2	TRBJ1-3	-	CASRIAGGENTIYF	TGCGCCAGCAGGATCGCAGGGGGCGAAAACACCATATATTTT
TRBD1	TRBV9	TRBJ1-2	-	CASSRGLNYGYTF	TGTGCCAGCAGCAGGGGGCTAAACTATGGCTACACCTTC
-	TRBV11-3	TRBJ2-5	-	CASSFAGLEGETQYF	TGTGCCAGCAGCTTCGCGGGACTCGAGGGGGAGACCCAGTACTTC
-	TRBV15	TRBJ1-5	few	CATSRDRGNQPQHF	TGTGCCACCAGCAGAGACAGGGGCAATCAGCCCCAGCATTTT
-	TRBV5-4	TRBJ2-7	-	CASSQQGRPANEQYF	TGTGCCAGCAGCCAACAGGGACGCCCCGCCAACGAGCAGTACTTC
-	TRBV5-1	TRBJ1-1	-	CASSFGDRAHRNTEAFF	TGCGCCAGCAGCTTCGGGGATAGGGCACATCGGAACACTGAAGCTTTCTTT
TRBD1	TRBV30	TRBJ1-5	-	CAWRSTGDGQPQHF	TGTGCCTGGAGATCAACAGGGGATGGACAGCCCCAGCATTTT
TRBD1	TRBV5-1	TRBJ2-5	-	CASSRGQGQGETQYF	TGCGCCAGCAGCAGAGGACAGGGACAAGGGGAGACCCAGTACTTC
-	TRBV27	TRBJ1-3	-	CASRTGHSGNTIYF	TGTGCCAGCAGGACAGGACACTCTGGAAACACCATATATTTT
-	TRBV5-1	TRBJ1-2	-	CASRSDGVWSDGYTF	TGCGCCAGCAGATCCGACGGGGTTTGGAGCGATGGCTACACCTTC
TRBD1	TRBV7-9	TRBJ1-1	-	CASSPGTGGFEAFF	TGTGCCAGCAGCCCCGGGACAGGGGGTTTTGAAGCTTTCTTT
TRBD1	TRBV6-5	TRBJ1-2	-	CASSYFSQGGAKGYTF	TGTGCCAGCAGTTACTTCTCCCAGGGGGGCGCAAAAGGCTACACCTTC
-	TRBV11-2	TRBJ2-7	-	CASSLGFAGEQYF	TGTGCCAGCAGCTTAGGATTTGCCGGCGAGCAGTACTTC
-	TRBV7-9	TRBJ2-1	-	CASSPGGGGLDNEQFF	TGTGCCAGCAGCCCTGGAGGGGGGGGGTTAGACAATGAGCAGTTCTTC
-	TRBV2	TRBJ1-2	-	CASRGTRGYTF	TGTGCCAGCAGGGGGACTAGGGGCTACACCTTC
TRBD1	TRBV6-1	TRBJ1-1	-	CASSEVGRGRLAFF	TGTGCCAGCAGTGAAGTCGGCAGGGGGCGTTTAGCTTTCTTT
-	TRBV7-8	TRBJ1-2	-	CASSFMKGMSNGYTF	TGTGCCAGCAGCTTCATGAAGGGGATGAGTAATGGCTACACCTTC
TRBD1	TRBV29-1	TRBJ2-7	-	CSAGQGTSYEQYF	TGCAGCGCCGGACAGGGGACATCCTACGAGCAGTACTTC